Sequencing of this TCR beta chain was carried out in a study of response to subunit inactivated influenza vaccine. Study-level points and caveats: New T cells are recruited in small numbers by each seasonal influenza vaccination, according to the authors' suggestion.

Remarks on this clonotype: The antigen is not known.

Each CDR3 protein gets one entry after TCRdb re-called the RT-PCR reads with MiXCR. The sample has just over 300,000 distinct CDR3 sequences; approximately 23% are singletons. This CDR3 has 14 amino acids. The V gene's germline CDR1 is LGHNA and CDR2 YNFKEQ. Germline trimming cut 1 base from V and 4 bases from J; bases unmatched to any gene: 2. This clonotype was obtained from a man between 50 and 75 years old who received an inactivated influenza vaccine. The chain uses TRBV4-2 and TRBJ2-5, with 8 bases that match TRBD1. The sequencing here drew on PBMCs from blood, taken about 19 months after vaccination. CDR3 residues: CASSQGTGRETQYF. DNA of the CDR3: TGTGCCAGCAGCCAAGGGACAGGGCGAGAGACCCAGTACTTC.